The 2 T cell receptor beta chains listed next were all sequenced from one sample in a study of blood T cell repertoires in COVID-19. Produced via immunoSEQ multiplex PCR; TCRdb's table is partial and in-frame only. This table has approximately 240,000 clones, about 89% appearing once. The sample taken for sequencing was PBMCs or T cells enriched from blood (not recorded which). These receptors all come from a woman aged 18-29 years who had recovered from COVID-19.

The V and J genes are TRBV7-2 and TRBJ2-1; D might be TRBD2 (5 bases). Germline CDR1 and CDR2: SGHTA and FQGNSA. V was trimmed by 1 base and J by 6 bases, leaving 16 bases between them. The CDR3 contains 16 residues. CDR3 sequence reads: CASSLGGVGGFNEQFF. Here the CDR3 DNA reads TGTGCCAGCAGCTTAGGAGGTGTGGGCGGGTTCAATGAGCAGTTCTTC.

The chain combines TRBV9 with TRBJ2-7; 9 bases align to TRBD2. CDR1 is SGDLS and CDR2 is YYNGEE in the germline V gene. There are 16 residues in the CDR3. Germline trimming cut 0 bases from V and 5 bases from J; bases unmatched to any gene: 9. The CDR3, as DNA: TGTGCCAGCAGCGTAGGCGGGAGGGCCGGTCTGCACGAGCAGTACTTC. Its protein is CASSVGGRAGLHEQYF.